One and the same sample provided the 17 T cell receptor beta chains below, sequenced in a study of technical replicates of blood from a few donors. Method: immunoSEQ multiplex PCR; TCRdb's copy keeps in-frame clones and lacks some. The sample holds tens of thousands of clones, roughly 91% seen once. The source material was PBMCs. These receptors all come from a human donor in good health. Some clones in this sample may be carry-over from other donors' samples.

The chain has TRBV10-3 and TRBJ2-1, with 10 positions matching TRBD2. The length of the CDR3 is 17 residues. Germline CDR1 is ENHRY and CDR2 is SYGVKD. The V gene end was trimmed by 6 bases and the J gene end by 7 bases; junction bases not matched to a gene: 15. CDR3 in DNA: TGTGCCATCAGCCAAGCCCCAGGACTAGCGGCCGGGAATGAGCAGTTCTTC. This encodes CAISQAPGLAAGNEQFF.

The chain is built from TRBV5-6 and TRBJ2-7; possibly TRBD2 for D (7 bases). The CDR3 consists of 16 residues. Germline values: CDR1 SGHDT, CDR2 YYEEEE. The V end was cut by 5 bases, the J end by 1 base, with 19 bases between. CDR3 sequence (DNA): TGTGCCAGCAGTTTAGATAGGGGGGGCGCTTCCTACGAGCAGTACTTC. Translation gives CASSLDRGGASYEQYF.

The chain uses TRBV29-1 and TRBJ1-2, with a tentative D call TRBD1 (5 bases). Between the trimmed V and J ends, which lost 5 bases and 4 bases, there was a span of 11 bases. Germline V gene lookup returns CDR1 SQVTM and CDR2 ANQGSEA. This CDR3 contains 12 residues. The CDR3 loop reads CSVSQGSYGYTF. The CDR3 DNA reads TGCAGCGTTTCTCAGGGTAGCTATGGCTACACCTTC. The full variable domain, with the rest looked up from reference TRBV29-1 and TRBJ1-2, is SAVISQKPSRDICQRGTSLTIQCQVDSQVTMMFWYRQQPGQSLTLIATANQGSEATYESGFVIDKFPISRPNLTFSTLTVSNMSPEDSSIYLCSVSQGSYGYTFGSGTRLTVV.

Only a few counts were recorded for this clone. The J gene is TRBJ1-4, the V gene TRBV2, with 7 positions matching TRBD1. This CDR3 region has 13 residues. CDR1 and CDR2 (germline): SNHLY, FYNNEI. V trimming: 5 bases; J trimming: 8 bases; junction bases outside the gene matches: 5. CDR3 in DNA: TGTGCCAGCAGTTACAGGGGAAGAGAAAAACTGTTTTTT. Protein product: CASSYRGREKLFF.

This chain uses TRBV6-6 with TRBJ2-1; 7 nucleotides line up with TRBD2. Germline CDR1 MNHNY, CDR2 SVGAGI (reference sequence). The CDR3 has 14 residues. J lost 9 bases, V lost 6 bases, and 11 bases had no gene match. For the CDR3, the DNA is TGTGCCAGCAGCCGACTAGCAGAATCCGGTGAGCAGTTCTTC. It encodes CASSRLAESGEQFF.

CDR3 residues: CASSTRDSNTGELFF. The CDR3 coding sequence is TGTGCCAGCAGCACACGGGACAGCAACACCGGGGAGCTGTTTTTT. The chain joins TRBV9 to TRBJ2-2, with TRBD1 matching 7 bases. The CDR3 sequence is 15 residues long. J was trimmed by 2 bases and V by 4 bases; bases with no gene match: 5. Germline V gene lookup returns CDR1 SGDLS and CDR2 YYNGEE.

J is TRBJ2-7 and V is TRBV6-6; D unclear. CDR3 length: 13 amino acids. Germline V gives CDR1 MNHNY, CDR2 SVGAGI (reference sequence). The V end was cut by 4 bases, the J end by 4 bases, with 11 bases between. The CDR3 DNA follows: TGTGCCAGCAGTTCCCACCGCGGATACGAGCAGTACTTC. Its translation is CASSSHRGYEQYF.

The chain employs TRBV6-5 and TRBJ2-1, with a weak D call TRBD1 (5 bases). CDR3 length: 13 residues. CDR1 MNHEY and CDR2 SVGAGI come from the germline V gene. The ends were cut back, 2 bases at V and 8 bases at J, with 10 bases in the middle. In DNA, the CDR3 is TGTGCCAGCAGTTACAGGGGATGGCATGAGCAGTTCTTC. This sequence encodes CASSYRGWHEQFF.

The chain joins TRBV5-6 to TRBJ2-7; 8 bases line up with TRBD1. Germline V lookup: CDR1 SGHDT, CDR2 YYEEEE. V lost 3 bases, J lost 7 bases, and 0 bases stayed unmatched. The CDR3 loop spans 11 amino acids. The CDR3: CASSWDREQYF. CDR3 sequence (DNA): TGTGCCAGCAGCTGGGACAGGGAGCAGTACTTC.

The CDR3 protein is CASSENRGVGETQYF. The CDR3 bases are TGTGCCAGCAGTGAAAACAGGGGAGTAGGAGAGACCCAGTACTTC. The chain joins TRBV2 to TRBJ2-5; 7 bases fit TRBD1. The J segment lost 4 bases and the V segment lost 2 bases, leaving 7 bases of the junction unmatched. The CDR3 contains 15 residues. Germline values: CDR1 SNHLY, CDR2 FYNNEI.

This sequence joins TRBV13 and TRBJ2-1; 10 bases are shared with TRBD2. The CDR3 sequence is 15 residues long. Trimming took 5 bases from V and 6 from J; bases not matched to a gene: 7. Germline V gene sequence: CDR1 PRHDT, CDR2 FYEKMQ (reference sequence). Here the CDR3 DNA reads TGTGCCAGCAGCGCGGGACTAGCGTCCCCCAATGAGCAGTTCTTC. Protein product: CASSAGLASPNEQFF.

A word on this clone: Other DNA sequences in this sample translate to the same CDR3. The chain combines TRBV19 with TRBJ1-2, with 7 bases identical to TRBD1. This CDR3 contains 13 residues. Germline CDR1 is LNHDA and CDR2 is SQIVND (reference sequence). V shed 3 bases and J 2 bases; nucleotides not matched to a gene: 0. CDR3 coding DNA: TGTGCCAGTAGTATGACAGGGAACTATGGCTACACCTTC. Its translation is CASSMTGNYGYTF.

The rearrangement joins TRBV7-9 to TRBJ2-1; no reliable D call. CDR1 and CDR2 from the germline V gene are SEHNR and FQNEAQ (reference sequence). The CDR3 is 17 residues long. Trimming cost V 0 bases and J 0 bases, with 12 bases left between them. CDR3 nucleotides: TGTGCCAGCAGCTTAGCGCCTTCACGGTTCTCCTACAATGAGCAGTTCTTC. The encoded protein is CASSLAPSRFSYNEQFF.

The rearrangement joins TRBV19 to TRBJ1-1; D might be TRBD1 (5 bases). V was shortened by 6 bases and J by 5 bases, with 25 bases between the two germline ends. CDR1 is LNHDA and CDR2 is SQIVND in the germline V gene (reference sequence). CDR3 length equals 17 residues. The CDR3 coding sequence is TGTGCCAGTAGGGATGCCGCAAGCGGACGGGGGGGGACTGAAGCTTTCTTT. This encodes CASRDAASGRGGTEAFF.

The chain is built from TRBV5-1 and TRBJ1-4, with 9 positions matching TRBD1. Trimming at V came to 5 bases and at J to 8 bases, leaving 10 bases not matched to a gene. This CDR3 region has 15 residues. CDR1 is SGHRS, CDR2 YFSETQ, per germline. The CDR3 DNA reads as TGCGCCAGCAGTCCGAATACAGGGGGCCGGGAAAAACTGTTTTTT. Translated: CASSPNTGGREKLFF. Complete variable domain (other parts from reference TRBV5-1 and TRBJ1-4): KAGVTQTPRYLIKTRGQQVTLSCSPISGHRSVSWYQQTPGQGLQFLFEYFSETQRNKGNFPGRFSGRQFSNSRSEMNVSTLELGDSALYLCASSPNTGGREKLFFGSGTQLSVL.

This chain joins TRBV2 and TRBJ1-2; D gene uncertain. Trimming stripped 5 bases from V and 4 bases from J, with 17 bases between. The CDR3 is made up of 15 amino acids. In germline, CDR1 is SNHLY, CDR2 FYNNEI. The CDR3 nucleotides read TGTGCCAGCAGTTCTCTCGGGAGGATGGGCTATGGCTACACCTTC. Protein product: CASSSLGRMGYGYTF.

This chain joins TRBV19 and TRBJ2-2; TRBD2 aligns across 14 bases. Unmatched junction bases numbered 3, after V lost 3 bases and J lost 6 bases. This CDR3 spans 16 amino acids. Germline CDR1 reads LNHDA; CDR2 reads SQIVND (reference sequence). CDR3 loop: CASSMGLAGVPGELFF. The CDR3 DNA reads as TGTGCCAGTAGTATGGGACTAGCGGGAGTTCCCGGGGAGCTGTTTTTT.